This entry lists 12 T cell receptor beta chains sequenced from one sample in a study of T cells in Graves' hyperthyroidism and ophthalmopathy (dated by TCRdb to between 2019 and 2020). The protocol used for the library was multiplex PCR. The data were produced on an Illumina HiSeq 2000. TCR beta CDR3 regions were amplified from RNA transcripts. The first round of RT-PCR for the TCR CDR3 was performed with the HTBI primer set and the Qiagen OneStep RT-PCR kit. TCRdb applied fastp at Q25 and MiXCR to the public reads, then kept only in-frame beta chains. For every CDR3 protein sequence, its rows merge into one entry that carries the most common genes and DNA. Within this sample are 600,000 to 700,000 distinct CDR3 sequences, with 45% of them counted one time only. The top ten clones comprise under 8% of the sample. The sample consisted of peripheral blood or thyroid tissue (not recorded which). The receptors were sampled from an adult man with Graves' disease, either hyperthyroidism or ophthalmopathy (not recorded which).

In its sample, this clonotype was seen a few times. The chain is built from TRBV9 and TRBJ2-2; 14 bases match TRBD2. In germline, CDR1 is SGDLS, CDR2 YYNGEE. V lost 2 bases and J lost 8; bases outside the gene matches: 8. This CDR3 contains 17 residues. The chain's CDR3 is CASSVLSGTSGRGELFF. The CDR3 DNA sequence: TGTGCCAGCAGCGTTTTATCCGGGACTAGCGGGAGAGGGGAGCTGTTTTTT.

The chain employs TRBV29-1 and TRBJ1-1, with 10 positions matching TRBD1. Germline lookup yields CDR1 SQVTM and CDR2 ANQGSEA. Trimming removed 8 bases from V and 1 base from J; junction bases left unmatched: 4. The CDR3 consists of 13 residues. CDR3 loop: CSTRDRGNTEAFF. As DNA, the CDR3 is TGCAGCACCAGGGACAGGGGGAACACTGAAGCTTTCTTT.

This clonotype was detected ten times or more. The genes are TRBV2 and TRBJ1-1; TRBD1 matches at 8 bases. The CDR3 runs to 11 residues. The germline gives CDR1 SNHLY, CDR2 FYNNEI. J lost 7 bases, V lost 8 bases, and 3 bases had no gene match. Here the CDR3 DNA reads TGTGCCAGCCACAGGGGGTTTGAAGCTTTCTTT. The encoded protein is CASHRGFEAFF.

The gene calls are TRBV29-1 and TRBJ1-2; 7 bases are a match to TRBD1. V dropped 4 bases and J dropped 4; count of bases not matched to a gene: 9. This CDR3 comprises 14 residues. CDR1 is SQVTM, CDR2 ANQGSEA, per germline. CDR3 sequence reads: CSVAIGAGGYGYTF. In nucleotides, the CDR3 is TGCAGCGTTGCGATAGGGGCAGGGGGCTATGGCTACACCTTC.

Turning to this clonotype: The junction differs from germline at one of its ends, possibly a read error. The J gene is TRBJ2-6, the V gene TRBV10-3; D call uncertain. Germline V gene sequence: CDR1 ENHRY, CDR2 SYGVKD. The length of the CDR3 is 16 residues. Written as DNA, the CDR3 is TGTGCCAGCAGTTACTCGAACGCTGTTGGGGCCAACGTCCTGACTTTC. It specifies CASSYSNAVGANVLTF.

The chain recombines TRBV4-1 with TRBJ1-5, with 7 nucleotides matching TRBD1. CDR3 size: 15 residues. Germline V gene sequence: CDR1 MGHRA, CDR2 YSYEKL. V dropped 0 bases and J dropped 6; count of bases not matched to a gene: 5. The CDR3 loop is CASSQDPGQSQPQHF. The CDR3 DNA reads TGCGCCAGCAGCCAAGATCCGGGACAGAGTCAGCCCCAGCATTTT.

Ten or more counts support this clonotype. The gene calls are TRBV25-1 and TRBJ1-1; the match to TRBD1 covers 7 bases. The length of the CDR3 is 13 residues. The germline CDR1 and CDR2 sequences are MGHDK and SYGVNS. The ends lost 6 bases at V and 3 bases at J; junction bases unmatched: 4. The CDR3 protein is CASRITGDTEAFF. CDR3 bases: TGTGCCAGCAGGATAACAGGGGACACTGAAGCTTTCTTT. The variable domain in full, with the rest retrieved from reference TRBV25-1 and TRBJ1-1, is EADIYQTPRYLVIGTGKKITLECSQTMGHDKMYWYQQDPGMELHLIHYSYGVNSTEKGDLSSESTVSRIRTEHFPLTLESARPSHTSQYLCASRITGDTEAFFGQGTRLTVV.

This clonotype was seen many times. The chain uses TRBV7-9 and TRBJ1-1, with D possibly TRBD1 on 6 matching bases. This CDR3 is built from 14 residues. From germline, CDR1 is SEHNR and CDR2 FQNEAQ (reference sequence). Trimming cost V 6 bases and J 2 bases, with 13 bases left between them. The CDR3 region is CASRSGHGNTEAFF. CDR3 coding DNA: TGTGCCAGCAGGTCGGGACATGGAAACACTGAAGCTTTCTTT.

V gene TRBV30 combines with J gene TRBJ1-2; 9 bases line up with TRBD1. Trimming took 5 bases from V and 8 from J; bases not matched to a gene: 9. In germline, CDR1 is GTSNPN, CDR2 SVGIG (reference sequence). The CDR3 extends over 13 amino acids. The CDR3 region has the DNA TGTGCCTGGGACACCGGACAGGGGAGCGGCTACACCTTC. This encodes CAWDTGQGSGYTF.

This clonotype was seen a handful of times. The chain couples TRBV24-1 to TRBJ2-2; no clear D. Germline V gene data show CDR1 as KGHDR and CDR2 as SFDVKD. The CDR3 is made up of 17 amino acids. Trimming cost V 1 base and J 3 bases, with 14 bases left between them. DNA of the CDR3: TGTGCCACCAGTGATTTCAACCGGTCGCCTTACACCGGGGAGCTGTTTTTT. Protein sequence: CATSDFNRSPYTGELFF.

The V and J genes are TRBV20-1 and TRBJ1-5; D is possibly TRBD1 (6 bases). The CDR3 runs to 12 residues. V dropped 8 bases and J dropped 4 bases, with 12 bases sitting between them. Germline V lookup: CDR1 DFQATT, CDR2 SNEGSKA (reference sequence). CDR3 residues: CSQGPWNQPQHF. As DNA, the CDR3 is TGCAGTCAGGGGCCGTGGAATCAGCCCCAGCATTTT.

The V gene is TRBV11-3, the J gene TRBJ1-3; 9 bases agree with TRBD1. The CDR3 consists of 16 residues. Germline CDR1 and CDR2: SGHNT and YENEEA. J was trimmed by 1 base and V by 3 bases; bases with no gene match: 4. CDR3 protein: CASSLTGGRSGNTIYF. CDR3 in DNA: TGTGCCAGCAGCTTGACAGGGGGACGATCTGGAAACACCATATATTTT.